These 16 T cell receptor beta chains were all obtained from the same sample, sequenced in a study of vaccination effects on CD4 cells after COVID-19. The protocol was immunoSEQ multiplex PCR, while the TCRdb copy is restricted to in-frame clones and leaves out a portion. The sample gives 14,000 or so clones, roughly 80% of which show up once; 25% to 30% is in the top ten. Antigen-specific CD4+ T cells were first expanded with viral peptide pools by the ViraFEST assay and only then sequenced. CD4+ T cell isolation took place after less than 13 days of culture. The person acquired a PCR-confirmed SARS-CoV-2 infection between March and December 2020. Everyone in the study got two shots of either the BNT162b2 or mRNA-1273 vaccine. Their recognized antigens are unknown. The sequencing here drew on CD4+ T cells from PBMCs cultured with HCoV-NL63 spike peptides, taken after COVID-19 vaccination. The receptors originated from a human donor who had a prior SARS-CoV-2 infection.

V is TRBV5-6 and J is TRBJ2-3; D may be TRBD1 (5 bases). V was cut by 1 base and J by 2 bases, with 11 bases left in between. Germline V gene sequence: CDR1 SGHDT, CDR2 YYEEEE. The CDR3 runs 15 residues. The CDR3 is CASSLIGAATDTQYF. CDR3 DNA: TGTGCCAGCAGCTTGATAGGGGCTGCCACAGATACGCAGTATTTT.

The CDR3 bases are TGTGCCAGCAGTTCCCGACAGGCCACTGAAGCTTTCTTT. The encoded protein is CASSSRQATEAFF. The J gene is TRBJ1-1, the V gene TRBV6-5; weak D call: TRBD1 (6 bases). CDR3 size: 13 residues. CDR1 is MNHEY and CDR2 is SVGAGI in the germline V gene. The V gene lost 4 bases and the J gene lost 4 bases, with 10 bases spanning the gap.

This clone is a singleton in its sample. The chain uses TRBV12-5 and TRBJ2-3; D tentatively fits TRBD1 or TRBD2 (5 bases each). V lost 5 bases to trimming and J lost 4 bases, with 10 bases between them. The germline V gene encodes CDR1 LGHNT and CDR2 FRNRAP. This CDR3 has 13 amino acids. CDR3 in DNA: TGTGCTAGTGGTCCCCAGGGAGCAGATACGCAGTATTTT. Protein sequence: CASGPQGADTQYF.

The genes are TRBV5-1 and TRBJ2-2, with unresolved D. The CDR3 runs to 15 residues. Trimming shortened V by 4 bases and J by 1 base, and 11 bases separated the two germline ends. Germline CDR1 reads SGHRS; CDR2 reads YFSETQ. CDR3 residues: CASSPPLVNTGELFF. CDR3 in DNA: TGCGCCAGCAGCCCTCCCTTAGTGAACACCGGGGAGCTGTTTTTT. Variable domain in full (rest from reference TRBV5-1 and TRBJ2-2): KAGVTQTPRYLIKTRGQQVTLSCSPISGHRSVSWYQQTPGQGLQFLFEYFSETQRNKGNFPGRFSGRQFSNSRSEMNVSTLELGDSALYLCASSPPLVNTGELFFGEGSRLTVL.

This chain connects TRBV11-2 to TRBJ2-1, with 13 bases fitting TRBD2. With 6 bases clipped from V and 0 bases from J, the junction kept 5 bases outside the gene matches. The CDR3 spans 17 residues. In germline, CDR1 is SGHAT, CDR2 FQNNGV. This CDR3 reads CASSAGLAGISYNEQFF. CDR3 coding DNA: TGTGCCAGCAGTGCGGGACTAGCGGGGATCTCCTACAATGAGCAGTTCTTC.

The chain has TRBV11-3 and TRBJ2-2; 7 bases map to TRBD2. This CDR3 is built from 15 residues. Per germline, CDR1 SGHNT and CDR2 YENEEA. V lost 4 bases to trimming and J lost 4 bases; unmatched junction nucleotides: 6. CDR3 in amino acids: CASSSSWGGTGELFF. The CDR3, as DNA: TGTGCCAGCAGCTCGAGCTGGGGGGGCACCGGGGAGCTGTTTTTT.

The sample holds one count of this clone. The chain carries TRBV29-1 and TRBJ2-7; 10 nucleotides match TRBD2. The length of the CDR3 is 23 residues. The V segment lost 4 bases and the J segment 6 bases; nucleotides outside the gene matches: 36. Germline CDR1 SQVTM, CDR2 ANQGSEA. CDR3 amino acids: CSVVVRQHLAGDKPYDPQGEQYF. In DNA, the CDR3 is TGCAGCGTTGTAGTAAGACAACACCTAGCGGGAGATAAACCTTACGACCCCCAGGGCGAGCAGTACTTC.

The chain recombines TRBV2 with TRBJ2-5, with no clear D. Between the trimmed V and J ends, which lost 4 bases and 1 base, there was a span of 10 bases. This CDR3 has 14 residues. Germline lookup yields CDR1 SNHLY and CDR2 FYNNEI. The CDR3 spells CASSVSLSQETQYF. DNA of the CDR3: TGTGCCAGCAGTGTAAGCCTATCCCAAGAGACCCAGTACTTC.

The chain links TRBV28 to TRBJ2-3, with no clear D. The CDR3 has 13 residues. V dropped 1 base and J dropped 2 bases, with 4 bases sitting between them. Germline V gene data show CDR1 as MDHEN and CDR2 as SYDVKM. CDR3 in DNA: TGTGCCAGCAGTTTATTAGCCACAGATACGCAGTATTTT. Translation: CASSLLATDTQYF.

This clone was observed a single time. This rearrangement joins TRBV5-1 to TRBJ2-7, with 8 bases aligning to TRBD1. J gave up 3 bases and V 9 bases, and 8 bases lay outside the gene matches. Germline V gives CDR1 SGHRS, CDR2 YFSETQ. The CDR3 is 13 residues long. CDR3 sequence (DNA): TGCGCCACTTCGACAGGGGACGACTACGAGCAGTACTTC. The encoded protein is CATSTGDDYEQYF.

The chain employs TRBV4-2 and TRBJ2-7; 11 positions agree with TRBD2. CDR3 length: 17 residues. Germline CDR1 LGHNA, CDR2 YNFKEQ. With 4 bases clipped from V and 1 base from J, the junction kept 9 bases outside the gene matches. CDR3 in amino acids: CASSPAARTSGSYEQYF. The CDR3 nucleotides read TGTGCCAGCAGCCCAGCTGCAAGGACTAGCGGGTCCTACGAGCAGTACTTC.

The chain combines TRBV18 with TRBJ2-7; 14 nucleotides agree with TRBD2. The J segment lost 4 bases and the V segment lost 6 bases, leaving 8 bases of the junction unmatched. The CDR3 covers 16 residues. In germline, CDR1 is KGHSH, CDR2 LQKENI. The chain's CDR3 is CASSLGLAGGSYEQYF. As DNA, the CDR3 is TGTGCCAGCTCTCTCGGACTAGCGGGAGGATCTTACGAGCAGTACTTC. The full variable domain, rest sourced from reference TRBV18 and TRBJ2-7, is NAGVMQNPRHLVRRRGQEARLRCSPMKGHSHVYWYRQLPEEGLKFMVYLQKENIIDESGMPKERFSAEFPKEGPSILRIQQVVRGDSAAYFCASSLGLAGGSYEQYFGPGTRLTVT.

The chain's CDR3 is CASSPRTQETQYF. The DNA of the CDR3 is TGTGCCAGCAGCCCGAGGACTCAAGAGACCCAGTACTTC. The chain has TRBV9 and TRBJ2-5, with D possibly matching TRBD2 (5 bases). Trimming stripped 4 bases from V and 2 bases from J, with 9 bases between. The CDR3 length is 13 residues. The germline gives CDR1 SGDLS, CDR2 YYNGEE. Full variable domain (outside the CDR3, taken from reference TRBV9 and TRBJ2-5): DSGVTQTPKHLITATGQRVTLRCSPRSGDLSVYWYQQSLDQGLQFLIQYYNGEERAKGNILERFSAQQFPDLHSELNLSSLELGDSALYFCASSPRTQETQYFGPGTRLLVL.

This clone was found a few times. V usage is TRBV24-1 and J usage is TRBJ2-5; perhaps D is TRBD1 or TRBD2 (5 bases each). The V and J ends lost 5 bases and 5 bases respectively, with 17 bases between them. The germline V gene encodes CDR1 KGHDR and CDR2 SFDVKD. The CDR3 totals 15 residues. CDR3 in DNA: TGTGCCACCAGTGGCAGTTTGGGGCCGGGGGAGACCCAGTACTTC. This translates into CATSGSLGPGETQYF.

CDR3 in amino acids: CASSDPGSYEQYF. CDR3 DNA sequence: TGTGCCAGCAGTGATCCAGGCTCCTACGAGCAGTACTTC. This chain connects TRBV6-1 to TRBJ2-7; D is uncertain. The CDR3 runs 13 residues. Trimming removed 3 bases at V and 0 bases at J, with 6 bases between. Germline-derived CDR1 and CDR2 are MNHNS and SASEGT.

This clone was found once. V is TRBV24-1 and J is TRBJ2-7; either TRBD1 or TRBD2 may supply D (5 bases each). The CDR3 has 16 residues. V lost 1 base and J 6 bases, leaving 18 bases between the germline ends. Germline values: CDR1 KGHDR, CDR2 SFDVKD. CDR3 amino acids: CATSDFRGTGSSEQYF. The CDR3 nucleotides read TGTGCCACCAGTGATTTCCGAGGGACGGGATCGAGCGAGCAGTACTTC.